This T cell receptor beta chain was retrieved from a study of shared clonotypes between healthy human individuals. Study conclusions and caveats: The sharing of around 5% of naive CD4 clonotypes was seen across a handful of donors.

Some clones are missing from TCRdb's copy, which holds only in-frame ones; the method was immunoSEQ multiplex PCR. The data show over a million clones, approximately 78% seen once. On this clone: As yet, its antigen is unknown.

Splitting of CD4+ cells produced CD45RA+ naive and CD45RA-negative memory subsets. The TCR originated in a man between 18 and 35 years old in good health. Some clones in this sample may be carry-over from other donors' samples. The sequenced sample consisted of memory CD4+ T cells from PBMCs. The subset denotes: CD45RA-negative fraction.

CDR3 protein: CASSLDNYGYTF. CDR3 nucleotide sequence: TGTGCCAGCAGCTTGGATAACTATGGCTACACCTTC. This chain uses TRBV5-4 with TRBJ1-2; no definite D call. V lost 0 bases and J 1 base, leaving 1 base between the germline ends. The CDR3 loop spans 12 amino acids. Germline CDR1 is SGHNT and CDR2 is YYREEE (reference sequence).